The TCR beta chain described here comes from a study of radiation and T cells in renal cell carcinoma. Across the whole study: Nephrectomy followed 15 Gy stereotactic body radiation by 4 weeks.

The time point was: baseline pretreatment blood. Indicated treatment: 15 Gy SBRT to primary tumor, nephrectomy 4 weeks later. After SBRT, blood was collected at 2 and 4 weeks, plus baseline. The CDR3 is 14 residues long. CDR1 SGHTA and CDR2 FQGTGA come from the germline V gene. V lost 1 base and J lost 5; bases outside the gene matches: 4. Details on this clone: The antigen remains unidentified.

Study-wide points: Top tumor clonotypes rose in blood 2 weeks post-radiation, then contracted. No pretreatment tumor biopsies were available for baseline clonotypes.

Profiled with immunoSEQ multiplex PCR; TCRdb holds only in-frame clones, not every one. The data hold about 59,000 clones, with more than 60% observed a single time. This receptor was taken from a man aged 55 to 70 with renal cell carcinoma. The starting material was blood, obtained from a patient whose treatment included radiotherapy and nephrectomy. This chain connects TRBV7-3 to TRBJ1-1; 7 nucleotides match TRBD1. CDR3: CASSLNRGGTEAFF. DNA of the CDR3: TGTGCCAGCAGCTTAAACAGGGGAGGGACTGAAGCTTTCTTT. The full variable domain, with the rest looked up from reference TRBV7-3 and TRBJ1-1, is GAGVSQTPSNKVTEKGKYVELRCDPISGHTALYWYRQSLGQGPEFLIYFQGTGAADDSGLPNDRFFAVRPEGSVSTLKIQRTERGDSAVYLCASSLNRGGTEAFFGQGTRLTVV.